The T cell receptor beta chain described here comes from a study of blood T cell repertoires in COVID-19. Study at large: COVID-19 samples, acute and convalescent, were from the United States, Italy and Spain. T cells, B-cell-depleted T cells, or PBMCs supplied cDNA or gDNA.

Original data processing: Amplification from reference gene primers served as the basis for estimated nucleated cell counts. This table comes from immunoSEQ multiplex PCR, and its TCRdb copy is limited to in-frame clones, with some not included. From that table come the V and J calls and clone size; the DNA was used to work out D and trimming. The sample lists approximately 38,000 clones; 80% to 90% were seen once. This CDR3 has 13 residues. CDR1 and CDR2 from the germline V gene are SGHAT and FQNNGV. Deletions cut 6 bases from V and 7 bases from J, with 16 bases between. This TCR was sampled from a human donor in a cohort sampled during active COVID-19. The sequenced material came from peripheral blood. V and J are TRBV11-2 and TRBJ2-7; D is unclear. CDR3 residues: CASSQAPEREQYF. The CDR3 DNA reads as TGTGCCAGCAGTCAGGCCCCAGAAAGGGAGCAGTACTTC. The entire variable domain, with the rest obtained from reference TRBV11-2 and TRBJ2-7, is as follows: EAGVAQSPRYKIIEKRQSVAFWCNPISGHATLYWYQQILGQGPKLLIQFQNNGVVDDSQLPKDRFSAERLKGVDSTLKIQPAKLEDSAVYLCASSQAPEREQYFGPGTRLTVT.